This TCR beta chain was retrieved from a study of blood T cell repertoires in COVID-19. Study in general: Collection of acute and convalescent COVID-19 samples took place in the United States, Italy and Spain.

In the original workflow: Nucleated cell number was recorded as an estimate derived from reference gene primer amplification. Assay used: immunoSEQ multiplex PCR; TCRdb lists only in-frame clones, some missing. D and trimming come from the DNA, and the V and J calls and clone size come from that table. The repertoire holds almost 250,000 clones, approximately 85% seen once, with 9.1% in the top ten. This clone has only one observation. The age range of participants was about 18 to 90 years, with residence in about two dozen US areas. Participant-reported clinical history was the basis for cohort assignment. Losses at the gene ends were 1 base for V and 3 bases for J; bases not matched to a gene: 3. This CDR3 spans 16 amino acids. The germline V gene has CDR1 PRHDT and CDR2 FYEKMQ (reference sequence).

This sequence joins TRBV13 and TRBJ2-3, with 11 bases that match TRBD1. The TCR originated in a woman aged 45-65 years with acute COVID-19. Sequencing was performed on PBMCs or T cells enriched from blood (not recorded which). The chain's CDR3 is CASSLEGTGGTDTQYF. The CDR3, as DNA: TGTGCCAGCAGCTTAGAGGGGACAGGGGGTACAGATACGCAGTATTTT.